This T cell receptor beta chain was captured by sequencing in a study of identifying expanded T cells in peripheral blood. The study's findings and limits: Approximately two-week clone count variance significantly increased as total template count grew. Technical replicates showed about 1.2 changed clones; two weeks around 15; four weeks 19.

Using immunoSEQ multiplex PCR, the repertoire was profiled, and TCRdb retains in-frame clones only, with some absent. The sample shows about 82,000 clones, around 90% of them seen only once. Of note for this clone: Its antigen is still unknown.

Healthy donors had no documented immune events, such as infections, while sampled. The sample was blood. The source of this sequence is a person aged 18-69 years in good health.

CDR3 nucleotide sequence: TGTGCCAGCAGCTACGGGACAGGCGCAGCTGGGGCCAACGTCCTGACTTTC. Translated, it gives CASSYGTGAAGANVLTF. The chain recombines TRBV5-6 with TRBJ2-6; 8 bases agree with TRBD1. CDR3 length: 17 residues. Germline V CDR1 and CDR2: SGHDT, YYEEEE. Unmatched junction bases numbered 7, after V lost 3 bases and J lost 2 bases.